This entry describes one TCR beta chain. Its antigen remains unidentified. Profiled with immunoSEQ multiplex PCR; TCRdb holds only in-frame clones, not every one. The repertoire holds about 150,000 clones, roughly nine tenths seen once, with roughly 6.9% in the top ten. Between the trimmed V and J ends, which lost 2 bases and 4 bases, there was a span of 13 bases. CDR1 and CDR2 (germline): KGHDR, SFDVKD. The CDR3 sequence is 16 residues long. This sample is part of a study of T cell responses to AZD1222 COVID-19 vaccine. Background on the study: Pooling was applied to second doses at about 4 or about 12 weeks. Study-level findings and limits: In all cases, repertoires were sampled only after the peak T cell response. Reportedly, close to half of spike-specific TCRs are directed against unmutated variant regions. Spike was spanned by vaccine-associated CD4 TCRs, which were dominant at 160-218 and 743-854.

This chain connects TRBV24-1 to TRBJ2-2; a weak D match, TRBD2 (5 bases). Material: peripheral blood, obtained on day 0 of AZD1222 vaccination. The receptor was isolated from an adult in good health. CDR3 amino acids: CATSDSDSERTGELFF. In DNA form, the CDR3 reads TGTGCCACCAGTGATTCCGATAGCGAGCGCACCGGGGAGCTGTTTTTT.